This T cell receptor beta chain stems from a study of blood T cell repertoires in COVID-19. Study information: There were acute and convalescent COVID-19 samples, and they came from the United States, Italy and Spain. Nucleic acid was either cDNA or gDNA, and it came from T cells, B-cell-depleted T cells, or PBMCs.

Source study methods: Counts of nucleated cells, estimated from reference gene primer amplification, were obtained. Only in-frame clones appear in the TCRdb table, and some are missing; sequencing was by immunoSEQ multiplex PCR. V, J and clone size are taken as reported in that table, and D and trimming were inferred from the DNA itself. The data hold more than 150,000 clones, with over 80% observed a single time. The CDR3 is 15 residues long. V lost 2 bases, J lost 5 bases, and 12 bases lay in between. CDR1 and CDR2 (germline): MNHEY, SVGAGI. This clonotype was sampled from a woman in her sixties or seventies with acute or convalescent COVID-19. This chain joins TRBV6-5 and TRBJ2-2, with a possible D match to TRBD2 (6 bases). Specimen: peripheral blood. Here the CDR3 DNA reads TGTGCCAGCAGTTACCTGTTCCGGGGGACCGGGGAGCTGTTTTTT. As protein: CASSYLFRGTGELFF.